The clone carrying this T cell receptor beta chain was seen only a few times. The antigen is unknown. The sample originates from a study of T cells in localized non-small cell lung cancer. The CDR3 is 16 amino acids. V was trimmed by 0 bases and J by 2 bases, leaving 12 bases between them. Whole-study results and caveats: Those with higher blood T cell density had longer overall survival.

Libraries were prepared by immunoSEQ multiplex PCR; TCRdb keeps only in-frame clonotypes and omits some of them. The repertoire includes around 1,500 clones, 20% to 25% of them detected once, and roughly 20% sits in the top ten. Lung adjacent to the tumor, free of atypia, was sampled at least 2 cm from its margin. The material was normal lung tissue next to the tumor, obtained before any cancer treatment. The rearrangement links TRBV6-7 to TRBJ2-3; possibly TRBD1 for D (5 bases). TRBV6-7 has ORF status, its function being uncertain. The sequence was obtained from a woman aged 35 to 70 with stage I squamous cell lung carcinoma. CDR3 loop: CASSYSSRQNTDTQYF. DNA for the CDR3: TGTGCCAGCAGTTACTCATCGCGACAGAACACAGATACGCAGTATTTT.